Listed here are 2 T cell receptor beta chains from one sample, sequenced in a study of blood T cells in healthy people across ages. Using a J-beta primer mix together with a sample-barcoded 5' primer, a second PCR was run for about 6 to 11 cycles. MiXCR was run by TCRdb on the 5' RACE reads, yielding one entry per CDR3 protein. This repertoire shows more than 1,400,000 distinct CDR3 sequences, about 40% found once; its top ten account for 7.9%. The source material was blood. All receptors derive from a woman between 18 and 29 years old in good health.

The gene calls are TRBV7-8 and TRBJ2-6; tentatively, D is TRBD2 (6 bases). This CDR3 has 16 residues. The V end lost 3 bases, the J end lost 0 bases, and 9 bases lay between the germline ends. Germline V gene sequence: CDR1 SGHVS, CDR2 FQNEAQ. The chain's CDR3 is CASSFQAGSGANVLTF. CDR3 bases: TGTGCCAGCAGCTTCCAAGCGGGCTCTGGGGCCAACGTCCTGACTTTC.

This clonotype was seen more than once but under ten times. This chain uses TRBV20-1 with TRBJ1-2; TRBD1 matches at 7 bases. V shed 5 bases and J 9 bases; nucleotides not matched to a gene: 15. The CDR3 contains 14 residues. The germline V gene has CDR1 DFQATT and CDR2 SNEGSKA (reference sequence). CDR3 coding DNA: TGCAGTGCTCCCTCGCCGGGACAGCTTTATCGCTACACCTTC. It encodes CSAPSPGQLYRYTF.